These 26 T cell receptor beta chains were all obtained from the same sample, sequenced in a study of patients and donors after allogeneic stem cell transplantation. TCRdb processed the RT-PCR reads anew with MiXCR; each CDR3 protein has one entry. The profile shows hundreds of thousands of distinct CDR3 sequences, around 15% of them singletons. Sample: blood, either unsorted or a sorted T cell fraction (not recorded which). Source of these receptors: a human donor who was either an allogeneic HSCT recipient or a stem cell or donor lymphocyte infusion donor (not recorded which). It is not recorded whose cells these are; they may come from a transplant donor.

The chain employs TRBV18 and TRBJ1-5; 8 bases line up with TRBD1. This CDR3 is 14 amino acids long. V shed 6 bases, J shed 6 bases, and the junction held 7 bases outside the gene matches. Per the germline V gene, CDR1 is KGHSH and CDR2 is LQKENI. The CDR3, as DNA: TGTGCCAGCTCCCCGGACAGGGTGTTTCAGCCCCAGCATTTT. Its protein product is CASSPDRVFQPQHF.

This clonotype showed up just a few times. The chain links TRBV7-8 to TRBJ2-2, with TRBD2 matching 14 bases. This CDR3 spans 17 amino acids. The germline CDR1 and CDR2 sequences are SGHVS and FQNEAQ. The V and J ends lost 3 bases and 3 bases, in that order; junction bases with no gene match: 3. CDR3 loop: CASSLTSGGAHTGELFF. DNA for the CDR3: TGTGCCAGCAGCTTGACTAGCGGGGGGGCGCACACCGGGGAGCTGTTTTTT.

The chain combines TRBV7-3 with TRBJ2-1, with D maybe TRBD2 (5 bases). Germline V gene sequence: CDR1 SGHTA, CDR2 FQGTGA. Trimming removed 2 bases at V and 9 bases at J, with 20 bases between. The CDR3 runs to 16 residues. The CDR3 here is CASSLGRGQTRGEQFF. The CDR3 nucleotides are TGTGCCAGCAGCTTAGGACGAGGGCAGACTCGTGGTGAGCAGTTCTTC.

In this sample, this clonotype turned up many times. J is TRBJ2-7 and V is TRBV7-9; D remains unclear. Trimming stripped 3 bases from V and 0 bases from J, with 6 bases between. The CDR3 totals 13 residues. Germline loops: CDR1 SEHNR, CDR2 FQNEAQ (reference sequence). CDR3: CASSLQVSYEQYF. CDR3 nucleotides: TGTGCCAGCAGCTTGCAGGTCTCCTACGAGCAGTACTTC.

This clonotype was seen a few times. The rearrangement uses TRBV4-1 and TRBJ1-2, with no clear D. Germline loops: CDR1 MGHRA, CDR2 YSYEKL. Deletions cut 0 bases from V and 0 bases from J, with 17 bases between. The CDR3 has 18 amino acids. CDR3 DNA: TGCGCCAGCAGCCAAGAAGGGCTTGAGCAGACTCCTAACTATGGCTACACCTTC. Its translation is CASSQEGLEQTPNYGYTF.

This clonotype has just a few counts. The chain carries TRBV12-3 or TRBV12-4 and TRBJ1-5; D not certain. V lost 6 bases and J lost 1, with 10 bases in between. This CDR3 region has 14 residues. The CDR3 sequence is CASSQDGSNQPQHF. Written as DNA, the CDR3 is TGTGCCAGCAGCCAAGACGGGAGCAATCAGCCCCAGCATTTT.

This clonotype was counted ten times or more. The chain combines TRBV12-3 or TRBV12-4 with TRBJ2-5, with D perhaps TRBD1 or TRBD2 (5 bases each). Trimming took off 5 bases at V and 3 bases at J, with 22 bases between the two ends. CDR3 length: 17 residues. The CDR3 loop is CASSPLGVGRVKETQYF. CDR3 bases: TGTGCCAGCAGTCCCCTGGGGGTGGGCCGGGTGAAAGAGACCCAGTACTTC.

The CDR3 DNA reads TGTGCCAGCAGGGAGTGGACTGAAGCTTTCTTT. As protein: CASREWTEAFF. The chain links TRBV6-1 to TRBJ1-1; D gene uncertain. The CDR3 length is 11 residues. From germline, CDR1 is MNHNS and CDR2 SASEGT. Trimming took 6 bases from V and 5 from J, leaving 7 bases between them.

The V call is TRBV20-1, the J call TRBJ1-1; tentatively, D is TRBD1 (6 bases). Germline assignment: CDR1 DFQATT and CDR2 SNEGSKA (reference sequence). The CDR3 sequence is 14 residues long. The germline V and J ends were trimmed by 0 bases and 2 bases, with 10 bases remaining between them. Here the CDR3 DNA reads TGCAGTGCTAGAGATCAGGGGCGAAACACTGAAGCTTTCTTT. Translating it yields CSARDQGRNTEAFF.

This clonotype has just a few counts. The chain recombines TRBV7-2 with TRBJ2-7, with 7 bases matching TRBD2. V shed 5 bases, J shed 0 bases, and the junction held 13 bases outside the gene matches. The CDR3 totals 17 residues. Germline V gene data show CDR1 as SGHTA and CDR2 as FQGNSA. The CDR3 region has the DNA TGTGCCAGCAGCCTCTCTTGGGGGGGGATAAGCTCCTACGAGCAGTACTTC. Translated: CASSLSWGGISSYEQYF.

This clonotype was detected only a few times. The rearrangement joins TRBV5-1 to TRBJ1-1; no reliable D call. CDR1 and CDR2 from the germline V gene are SGHRS and YFSETQ. Trimming removed 3 bases from V and 0 bases from J, with 12 bases in between. The CDR3 spans 15 residues. CDR3 sequence reads: CASSSGRFMNTEAFF. CDR3 nucleotide sequence: TGCGCCAGCAGCTCTGGACGGTTTATGAACACTGAAGCTTTCTTT.

V gene TRBV3-1 combines with J gene TRBJ2-1; 9 positions match TRBD1. Germline trimming cut 4 bases from V and 4 bases from J; bases unmatched to any gene: 5. Germline CDR1 is LGHDT and CDR2 is YNNKEL (reference sequence). The CDR3 covers 15 residues. CDR3 DNA: TGTGCCAGCAGCCTCGGGACAGGGACTTACAATGAGCAGTTCTTC. Translated, it gives CASSLGTGTYNEQFF.

This clonotype was counted a few times. This chain links TRBV7-9 with TRBJ2-7; 7 nucleotides agree with TRBD1. Per the germline V gene, CDR1 is SEHNR and CDR2 is FQNEAQ (reference sequence). Trimming removed 0 bases from V and 3 bases from J; junction bases left unmatched: 8. The CDR3 length is 16 residues. CDR3: CASSLASTGVRYEQYF. In DNA form, the CDR3 reads TGTGCCAGCAGCTTAGCGAGTACAGGGGTACGCTACGAGCAGTACTTC. Full variable domain (remainder filled in from reference TRBV7-9 and TRBJ2-7): DTGVSQNPRHKITKRGQNVTFRCDPISEHNRLYWYRQTLGQGPEFLTYFQNEAQLEKSRLLSDRFSAERPKGSFSTLEIQRTEQGDSAMYLCASSLASTGVRYEQYFGPGTRLTVT.

Only a few counts were recorded for this clonotype. The genes are TRBV18 and TRBJ1-1; D may be TRBD1 (6 bases). This CDR3 has 14 residues. The ends were cut back, 3 bases at V and 6 bases at J, with 14 bases in the middle. CDR1 and CDR2 from the germline V gene are KGHSH and LQKENI. The CDR3 DNA follows: TGTGCCAGCTCACCGAAGACAGGTACGGCTGAAGCTTTCTTT. It codes for CASSPKTGTAEAFF.

V and J are TRBV5-6 and TRBJ2-5; weak D call: TRBD1 (7 bases). The V gene's germline CDR1 is SGHDT and CDR2 YYEEEE. The CDR3 totals 17 residues. The V end was cut by 1 base, the J end by 2 bases, with 18 bases between. The CDR3 bases are TGTGCCAGCAGCTTGAGAACCCCGACAGGGAGGCAAGAGACCCAGTACTTC. It yields the protein CASSLRTPTGRQETQYF.

The chain has TRBV7-3 and TRBJ2-2, with 7 nucleotides matching TRBD1. Germline trimming cut 4 bases from V and 2 bases from J; bases unmatched to any gene: 4. In germline, CDR1 is SGHTA, CDR2 FQGTGA. CDR3 length: 15 amino acids. CDR3 amino acids: CASSSRDSNTGELFF. The DNA for the CDR3 is TGTGCCAGCAGCTCTCGGGACAGTAACACCGGGGAGCTGTTTTTT. Full variable domain (outside the CDR3, taken from reference TRBV7-3 and TRBJ2-2): GAGVSQTPSNKVTEKGKYVELRCDPISGHTALYWYRQSLGQGPEFLIYFQGTGAADDSGLPNDRFFAVRPEGSVSTLKIQRTERGDSAVYLCASSSRDSNTGELFFGEGSRLTVL.

This clonotype showed up many times. The chain links TRBV20-1 to TRBJ2-1; a possible D gene is TRBD2 (5 bases). The germline gives CDR1 DFQATT, CDR2 SNEGSKA (reference sequence). The V gene lost 1 base and the J gene lost 8 bases, with 21 bases spanning the gap. The CDR3 loop spans 16 amino acids. This chain's CDR3 is CSARGEEVPPGHEQFF. The CDR3, as DNA: TGCAGTGCTAGAGGAGAGGAGGTTCCCCCCGGGCATGAGCAGTTCTTC.

This clonotype was observed at least ten times. This chain uses TRBV29-1 with TRBJ2-3, with D uncertain. The CDR3 runs 11 residues. Germline V gene data show CDR1 as SQVTM and CDR2 as ANQGSEA. The V gene lost 7 bases and the J gene lost 3 bases, with 8 bases spanning the gap. The CDR3 DNA sequence: TGCAGCGGTGCAAAAACAGATACGCAGTATTTT. Translated: CSGAKTDTQYF.

The chain recombines TRBV7-9 with TRBJ1-2, with a possible D match to TRBD1 (5 bases). In germline, CDR1 is SEHNR, CDR2 FQNEAQ (reference sequence). The CDR3 is 12 amino acids. V shed 3 bases and J shed 8 bases, with 10 bases lying between them. The CDR3 sequence: CASSFQGDGYTF. The CDR3 DNA sequence: TGTGCCAGCAGCTTCCAGGGTGACGGCTACACCTTC.

The chain is built from TRBV5-1 and TRBJ2-1; 9 nucleotides match TRBD2. J lost 4 bases, V lost 6 bases, and 2 bases had no gene match. The germline CDR1 and CDR2 sequences are SGHRS and YFSETQ. The CDR3 sequence is 13 residues long. The DNA for the CDR3 is TGCGCCAGCATGCTAGCGGGATACAATGAGCAGTTCTTC. Translation: CASMLAGYNEQFF.

This clonotype was seen many times. The chain links TRBV7-2 to TRBJ1-6, with a possible D match to TRBD1 (6 bases). The CDR3 length is 15 residues. Germline V gene lookup returns CDR1 SGHTA and CDR2 FQGNSA. V dropped 6 bases and J dropped 10 bases, with 19 bases sitting between them. The CDR3 protein is CASRNQGTPKSPLHF. The CDR3 DNA reads as TGTGCCAGCAGGAATCAGGGGACGCCGAAGTCACCCCTCCACTTT.

This clonotype was detected many times. The CDR3 protein is CASSFGPSTDTQYF. The CDR3 region has the DNA TGTGCCAGCAGTTTTGGGCCCAGCACAGATACGCAGTATTTT. V is TRBV12-3 or TRBV12-4 and J is TRBJ2-3; no clear D. V shed 3 bases and J shed 0 bases, with 7 bases lying between them. This CDR3 is 14 amino acids long.

The chain employs TRBV5-6 and TRBJ2-3; a weak D match, TRBD2 (6 bases). The CDR3 has 13 amino acids. Deletions cut 4 bases from V and 6 bases from J, with 12 bases between. Germline CDR1 and CDR2: SGHDT and YYEEEE. The CDR3 region has the DNA TGTGCCAGCAGCGTCGGGAGCGCGGATACGCAGTATTTT. It translates to CASSVGSADTQYF.

This clonotype was recorded a few times. V usage is TRBV6-1 and J usage is TRBJ2-3; 14 bases align to TRBD2. Germline-derived CDR1 and CDR2 are MNHNS and SASEGT. CDR3 size: 15 residues. Trimming removed 5 bases from V and 3 bases from J; junction bases left unmatched: 1. CDR3 nucleotide sequence: TGTGCCAGCAGTCGACTAGCGGGAGGGACAGATACGCAGTATTTT. Its translation is CASSRLAGGTDTQYF.

This clonotype was seen a few times. The chain links TRBV7-9 to TRBJ2-1; D might be TRBD2 (7 bases). The CDR3 sequence is 14 residues long. Trimming cost V 3 bases and J 9 bases, with 15 bases left between them. Germline values: CDR1 SEHNR, CDR2 FQNEAQ (reference sequence). This chain's CDR3 is CASSLEGRGTEQFF. In nucleotides, the CDR3 is TGTGCCAGCAGCTTGGAGGGGAGGGGGACTGAGCAGTTCTTC.

This clonotype was recorded at least ten times. The rearrangement uses TRBV7-9 and TRBJ1-2; 7 bases align to TRBD1. The V gene's germline CDR1 is SEHNR and CDR2 FQNEAQ (reference sequence). The V and J ends lost 5 bases and 6 bases, in that order; junction bases with no gene match: 6. The CDR3 length is 13 residues. CDR3 in amino acids: CASSPRQGDGYTF. Here the CDR3 DNA reads TGTGCCAGCAGCCCCCGACAGGGAGATGGCTACACCTTC. Based on the CDR3 plus reference TRBV7-9 and TRBJ1-2, the full variable domain is DTGVSQNPRHKITKRGQNVTFRCDPISEHNRLYWYRQTLGQGPEFLTYFQNEAQLEKSRLLSDRFSAERPKGSFSTLEIQRTEQGDSAMYLCASSPRQGDGYTFGSGTRLTVV.